These T cell receptor beta chains were read from a single sample in a study of T cell responses to AZD1222 COVID-19 vaccine. Measured with immunoSEQ multiplex PCR; TCRdb has only the in-frame clones, and not every one. The sample shows roughly 140,000 clones, 75% to 90% of them seen only once. The sample in question was peripheral blood, obtained 28 days after the second AZD1222 dose. The receptors originated from an adult who received the AZD1222 COVID-19 vaccine. The CDR3 runs from the conserved cysteine through the conserved F or W.

V: TRBV5-6
J: TRBJ2-3
CDR3: CASSPETGGDGTQYF

V: TRBV25-1
J: TRBJ2-2
CDR3: CASSEGDRDTGELFF

V: TRBV30
J: TRBJ1-5
CDR3: CAWSAGLNQPQHF

V: TRBV29-1
J: TRBJ2-7
CDR3: CSVEGHRDEQYF

V: TRBV6-1
J: TRBJ2-7
CDR3: CASSEATGHYSYEQYF

V: TRBV19
J: TRBJ1-1
CDR3: CASTAGNTEAFF

V: TRBV5-4
J: TRBJ2-3
CDR3: CASSPGLADTQYF

V: TRBV6-5
J: TRBJ2-5
CDR3: CASTNWETQYF

V: TRBV2
J: TRBJ1-1
CDR3: CASSEEFSEAFF

V: TRBV7-9
J: TRBJ1-4
CDR3: CASSSRGDSRKLFF

V: TRBV7-2
J: TRBJ2-1
CDR3: CASSSSRERREQFF

V: TRBV21-1
J: TRBJ2-7
CDR3: CASSKVLADNTYEQYF

V: TRBV2
J: TRBJ1-3
CDR3: CASSEARQNSGNTIYF

V: TRBV6-2/TRBV6-3
J: TRBJ1-4
CDR3: CASSGTAEKLFF

V: TRBV3-1/TRBV3-2
J: TRBJ2-7
CDR3: CASSQRQGASKTTHYEQYF

V: TRBV19
J: TRBJ2-7
CDR3: CASSPSAGGPWEQYF

V: TRBV7-2
J: TRBJ2-7
CDR3: CASSLGVVGEQYF

V: TRBV6-5
J: TRBJ1-1
CDR3: CASSYSTGNTEAFF

V: TRBV27
J: TRBJ2-7
CDR3: CASSLGGYEQYF

V: TRBV6-6
J: TRBJ2-2
CDR3: CASSYPSGRAAGELFF

V: TRBV6-1
J: TRBJ2-7
CDR3: CASSEGPRGFSYEQYF

V: TRBV7-2
J: TRBJ2-2
CDR3: CASRILAGGYTGELFF

V: TRBV6-2/TRBV6-3
J: TRBJ1-2
CDR3: CASSSLPGQGAYGYTF

V: TRBV6-5
J: TRBJ2-1
CDR3: CASNIASGRSEQFF

V: TRBV9
J: TRBJ2-5
CDR3: CASSGGNHETQYF

V: TRBV19
J: TRBJ1-5
CDR3: CASSTREGRANQPQHF

V: TRBV4-3
J: TRBJ1-4
CDR3: CASSHTTATNEKLFF

V: TRBV2
J: TRBJ2-7
CDR3: CASQLAGGPGEQYF

V: TRBV28
J: TRBJ1-1
CDR3: CASSLRQGKGTEAFF

V: TRBV15
J: TRBJ2-7
CDR3: CATSRGVSGYEQYF

V: TRBV2
J: TRBJ2-7
CDR3: CASGDRGSTYEQYF

V: TRBV7-8
J: TRBJ2-1
CDR3: CASSFSHDGRAGKGEQFF

V: TRBV5-1
J: TRBJ2-3
CDR3: CASRQTGSTDTQYF

V: TRBV28
J: TRBJ1-6
CDR3: CATTRSGGFSPLHF

V: TRBV7-9
J: TRBJ1-2
CDR3: CASSPSREGYTF

V: TRBV19
J: TRBJ1-1
CDR3: CATSLPLGATEAFF

V: TRBV27
J: TRBJ1-2
CDR3: CASSFWGDYGYTF

V: TRBV5-1
J: TRBJ2-7
CDR3: CASNRGNSYEQYF

V: TRBV18
J: TRBJ1-2
CDR3: CASSPQQGEVAGGYTF

V: TRBV28
J: TRBJ1-6
CDR3: CASRPTGPVDNSPLHF

V: TRBV12-3/TRBV12-4
J: TRBJ1-2
CDR3: CASSSFKGHGYTF

V: TRBV14
J: TRBJ2-3
CDR3: CASSRRRTTDTQYF

V: TRBV18
J: TRBJ2-7
CDR3: CASSAPGLAGAYEQYF

V: TRBV7-2
J: TRBJ2-7
CDR3: CASSLAGGPSEQYF

V: TRBV5-1
J: TRBJ2-7
CDR3: CASSFGKGAREQYF

V: TRBV19
J: TRBJ1-1
CDR3: CASSRGSLGTEAFF

V: TRBV28
J: TRBJ2-5
CDR3: CASSLVAGGQETQYF

V: TRBV10-3
J: TRBJ2-2
CDR3: CAISRDGTNTGELFF